This TCR beta chain came from a study of CD8+ T cells in alopecia areata. V was pared by 4 bases and J by 2 bases, with 10 bases between. The CDR3 length is 13 residues. Germline V gene lookup returns CDR1 SQVTM and CDR2 ANQGSEA. Comments on this clone: What it binds is unknown.

Sorted populations comprised CD4+ and CD8+ T cells obtained from PBMCs. Investigators isolated RNA and reverse transcribed it into cDNA to act as the sequencing template. The assay was immunoSEQ multiplex PCR, and TCRdb's table has in-frame clones only and misses some. Of about 150,000 clones in the sample, 45% to 60% were seen once. Study results and limitations: It was lesional scalp, especially alopecia totalis/universalis, that showed higher clonality than normal scalp.

This TCR derives from a human donor in good health. Material: CD4+ T cells sorted from blood. V gene TRBV29-1 combines with J gene TRBJ2-3; D not certain. CDR3 residues: CSVVRLITDTQYF. The CDR3 bases are TGCAGCGTTGTAAGGCTTATCACAGATACGCAGTATTTT.